The subject of this entry is one T cell receptor beta chain. Its target antigen remains unknown. Base qualities are not recorded, but no much larger clone differs from it by a single base. Trimming costs V 7 bases and J 8 bases, and their ends lie 11 bases apart. As encoded in the germline V gene, CDR1 is SQVTM while CDR2 is ANQGSEA. CDR3 length: 11 amino acids, cysteine to phenylalanine. The DNA shown is the 33-base CDR3, in frame from base 1. This sample is part of a study of neurological immune-mediated disorders (dated by TCRdb to the late 2010s). With regard to the full study: The study compared peripheral blood TCR-beta repertoires of HTLV-I-associated myelopathy (HAM/TSP) patients, multiple sclerosis patients and healthy controls using UMI-based sequencing. Longitudinal samples, technical triplicates and paired sorted CD4+ and CD8+ T-cell subsets, alongside PBMC samples, were included among the approximately 110 TCR-beta libraries. The cohort included about 70 subjects: 14 with HAM/TSP, around 34 with multiple sclerosis, and roughly 20 healthy controls. What the study reported, not specific to this receptor: Across subjects, expanded clones never shared an identical CDR3 amino acid sequence, which suggests that the TCR-beta repertoires in every group were private. The highest TCR clonal expansion was observed in HAM/TSP patients, whereas the lowest was observed in MS patients, even when compared with healthy controls.

cDNA was synthesized by template-switch 5'RACE using a primer carrying a 10-nucleotide random unique molecular identifier by which each TCR transcript was tagged. Every sequencing run covered 15-18 subjects and yielded more than 180 million TCR-beta sequences. The RNeasy kit was used to extract total RNA. The KAPA Real-time Library Amplification kit was used to amplify TCR-beta VDJ regions with primers for the TCR constant region and the 5'RACE anchor. A first PCR added sample indexes and Illumina adaptors, and a second PCR then raised library yield. After Ampure bead purification, the roughly 650 bp TCR product was size-selected on a 2% E-gel SizeSelection system. Before pooling, library quality was checked on a Bioanalyzer, concentration was measured with Qubit, and libraries were quantified with the Kapa Library Quantification kit. Libraries were sequenced paired-end 2 x 150 bp on an Illumina HiSeq 2500. To increase sequence diversity, roughly 24-32% phiX was spiked into each library pool. Per the authors' processing: The UMI-based MiGEC pipeline processed quality-filtered reads and removed over 90% of raw TCR sequences during error correction. IMGT germline references were used for aligning VDJ genes, and each clonotype was defined as a unique CDR3 amino acid sequence together with its V-J genes. Clonal expansion, Shannon diversity, and CDR3 relatedness (CalcPairwiseDistances, ClusterSamples) were evaluated with VDJtools, and phylogenetic trees were built with CLCbio workbench. Using coefficient-of-variation modelling across technical triplicates, the study counted a clone as expanded if it had at least 8 unique UMIs. Clones were called with MiXCR by TCRdb after fastp trimmed the public reads at Q25, and only in-frame beta chains were retained. Each record represents a unique CDR3 protein, reported with the most common genes and DNA among its rows. The V and J calls come from TCRdb's annotation, not from the publication. The sample table records roughly 19,000 distinct CDR3 sequences; roughly 15% of these occur just once. The leading ten clones occupy about 15% of the sample.

Libraries from unsorted PBMCs were made from 2 million PBMCs kept in RNAlater at -80 degrees C until RNA extraction. Peripheral blood was subjected to Ficoll-Hypaque density gradient centrifugation to isolate PBMCs, which were then cryopreserved in liquid nitrogen. The sequenced material came from PBMCs. The chain is assembled from TRBV29-1 and TRBJ1-4; the D gene is perhaps TRBD1, from 6 matching bases. The sequence was collected from a female donor with HTLV-1-associated myelopathy (HAM/TSP). The sequenced DNA: TGCAGCGGCAGGGGCTGGGAAAAACTGTTTTTT. Its coded protein is CSGRGWEKLFF.